This T cell receptor (beta chain) is from a study of cytomegalovirus exposure and HLA in healthy donors. The PCR was carried out with 60 Vbeta primers and 13 Jbeta primers. Measured with immunoSEQ multiplex PCR; TCRdb has only the in-frame clones, and not every one. The sample contains about 120,000 clones, approximately 17% of which appear only once. There are a few counts of this clone. V trimming: 6 bases; J trimming: 7 bases; junction bases outside the gene matches: 7. Looked up from germline, CDR1 is SNHLY and CDR2 is FYNNEI. CDR3 length equals 15 residues. This clonotype was sampled from a female donor in good health and CMV-seropositive. The genes are TRBV2 and TRBJ1-6, with 9 bases matching TRBD1. The sample taken for sequencing was PBMCs. CDR3 DNA: TGTGCCAGCAGCTGGGACAGGGTCAGGAATTCACCCCTCCACTTT. This sequence encodes CASSWDRVRNSPLHF.